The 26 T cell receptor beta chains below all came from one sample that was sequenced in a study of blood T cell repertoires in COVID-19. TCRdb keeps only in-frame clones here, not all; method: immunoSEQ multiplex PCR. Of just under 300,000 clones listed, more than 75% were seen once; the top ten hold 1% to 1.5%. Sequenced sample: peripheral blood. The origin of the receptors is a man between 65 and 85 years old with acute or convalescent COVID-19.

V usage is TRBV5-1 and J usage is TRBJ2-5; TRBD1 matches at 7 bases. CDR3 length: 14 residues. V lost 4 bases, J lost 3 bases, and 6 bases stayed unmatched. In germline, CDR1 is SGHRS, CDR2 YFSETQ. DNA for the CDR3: TGCGCCAGCAGCGACCCTGGGACAGAAGAGACCCAGTACTTC. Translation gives CASSDPGTEETQYF.

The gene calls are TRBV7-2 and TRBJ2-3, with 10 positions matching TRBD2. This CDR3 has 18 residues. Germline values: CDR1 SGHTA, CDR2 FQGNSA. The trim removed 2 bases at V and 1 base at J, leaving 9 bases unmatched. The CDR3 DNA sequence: TGTGCCAGCAGCTTATTCAGATTCGGGACTAGCGGCACAGATACGCAGTATTTT. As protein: CASSLFRFGTSGTDTQYF.

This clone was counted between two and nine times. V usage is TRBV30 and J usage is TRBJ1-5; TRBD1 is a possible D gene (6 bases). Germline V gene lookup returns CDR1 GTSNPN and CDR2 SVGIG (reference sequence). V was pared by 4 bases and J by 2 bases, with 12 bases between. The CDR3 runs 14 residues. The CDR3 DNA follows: TGTGCCTGGAAGGAACAGGGAGGCAATCAGCCCCAGCATTTT. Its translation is CAWKEQGGNQPQHF.

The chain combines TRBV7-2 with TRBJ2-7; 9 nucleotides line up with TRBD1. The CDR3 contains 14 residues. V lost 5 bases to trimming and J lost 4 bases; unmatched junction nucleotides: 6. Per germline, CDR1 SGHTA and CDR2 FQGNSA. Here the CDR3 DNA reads TGTGCCAGCAGCAGTTCGACAGGGGGTTACGAGCAGTACTTC. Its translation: CASSSSTGGYEQYF.

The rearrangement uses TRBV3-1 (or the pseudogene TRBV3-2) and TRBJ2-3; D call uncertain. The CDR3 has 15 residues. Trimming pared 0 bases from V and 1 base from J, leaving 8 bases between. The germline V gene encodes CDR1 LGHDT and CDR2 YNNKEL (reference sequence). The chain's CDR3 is CASSQEWRRTDTQYF. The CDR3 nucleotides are TGTGCCAGCAGCCAAGAGTGGCGGCGCACAGATACGCAGTATTTT.

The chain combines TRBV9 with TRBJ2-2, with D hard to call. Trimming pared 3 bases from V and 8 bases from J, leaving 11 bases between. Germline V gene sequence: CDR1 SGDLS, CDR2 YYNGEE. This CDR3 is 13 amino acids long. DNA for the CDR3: TGTGCCAGCAGCGAGGAGCCCCGGGGGGAGCTGTTTTTT. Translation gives CASSEEPRGELFF.

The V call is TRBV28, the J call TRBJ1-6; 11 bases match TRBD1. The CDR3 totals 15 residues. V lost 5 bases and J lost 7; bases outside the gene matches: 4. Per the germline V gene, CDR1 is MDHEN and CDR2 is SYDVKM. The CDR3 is CASSGQGARNSPLHF. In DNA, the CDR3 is TGTGCCAGCAGTGGACAGGGGGCTCGGAATTCACCCCTCCACTTT.

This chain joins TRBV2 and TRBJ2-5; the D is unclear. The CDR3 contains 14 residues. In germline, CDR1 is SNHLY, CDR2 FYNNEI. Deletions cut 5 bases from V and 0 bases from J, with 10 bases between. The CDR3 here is CASSRYAYQETQYF. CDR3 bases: TGTGCCAGCAGTCGGTATGCGTACCAAGAGACCCAGTACTTC.

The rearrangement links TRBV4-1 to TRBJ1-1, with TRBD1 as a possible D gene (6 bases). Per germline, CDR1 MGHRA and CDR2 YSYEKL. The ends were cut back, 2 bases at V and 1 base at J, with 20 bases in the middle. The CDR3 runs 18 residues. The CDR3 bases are TGCGCCAGCAGCCAAAGGGCGGCGACAGGAGAGGCGAACACTGAAGCTTTCTTT. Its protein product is CASSQRAATGEANTEAFF.

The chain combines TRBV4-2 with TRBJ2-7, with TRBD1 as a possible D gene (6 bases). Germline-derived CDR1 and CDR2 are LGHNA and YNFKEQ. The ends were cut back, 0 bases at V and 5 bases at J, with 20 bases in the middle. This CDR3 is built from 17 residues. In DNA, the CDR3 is TGTGCCAGCAGCCAAGATCTTTTTACCGGGACATCCGACGAGCAGTACTTC. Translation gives CASSQDLFTGTSDEQYF.

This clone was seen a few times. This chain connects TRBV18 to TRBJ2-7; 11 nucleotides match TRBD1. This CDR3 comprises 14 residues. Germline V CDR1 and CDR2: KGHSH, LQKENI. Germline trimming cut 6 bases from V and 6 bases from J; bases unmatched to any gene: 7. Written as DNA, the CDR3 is TGTGCCAGCTCTCCCCGGACAGGGGGCACCGAGCAGTACTTC. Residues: CASSPRTGGTEQYF.

CDR3 region: CASSHDRVGGAGREQYF. CDR3 bases: TGTGCCAGCAGCCACGACAGGGTGGGTGGGGCCGGCCGAGAGCAGTACTTC. This chain connects TRBV11-2 to TRBJ2-7, with 7 bases that match TRBD1. This CDR3 comprises 17 residues. J was trimmed by 7 bases and V by 5 bases; bases with no gene match: 20. From germline, CDR1 is SGHAT and CDR2 FQNNGV.

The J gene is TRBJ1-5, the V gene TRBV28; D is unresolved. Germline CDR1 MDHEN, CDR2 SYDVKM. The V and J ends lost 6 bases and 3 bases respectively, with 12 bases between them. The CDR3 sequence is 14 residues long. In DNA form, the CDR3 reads TGTGCCAGCAGCGAGGCCACCTTCAATCAGCCCCAGCATTTT. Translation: CASSEATFNQPQHF.

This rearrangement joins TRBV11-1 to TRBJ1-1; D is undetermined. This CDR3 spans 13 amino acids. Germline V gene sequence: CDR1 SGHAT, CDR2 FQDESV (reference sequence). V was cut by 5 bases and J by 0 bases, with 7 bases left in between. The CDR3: CASSQQMNTEAFF. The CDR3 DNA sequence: TGTGCCAGCAGCCAACAGATGAACACTGAAGCTTTCTTT.

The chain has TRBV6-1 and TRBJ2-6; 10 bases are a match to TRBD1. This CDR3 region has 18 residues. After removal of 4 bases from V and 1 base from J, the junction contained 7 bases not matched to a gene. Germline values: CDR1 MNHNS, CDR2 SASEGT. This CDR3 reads CASSGPTGGGSGANVLTF. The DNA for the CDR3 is TGTGCCAGCAGTGGACCGACAGGGGGCGGTTCTGGGGCCAACGTCCTGACTTTC.

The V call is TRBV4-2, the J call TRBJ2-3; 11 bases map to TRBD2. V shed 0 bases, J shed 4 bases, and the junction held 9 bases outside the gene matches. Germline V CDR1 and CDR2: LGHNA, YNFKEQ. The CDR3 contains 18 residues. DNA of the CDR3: TGTGCCAGCAGCCAAGATTCTAGCACTAGCGGGAGTTCAGATACGCAGTATTTT. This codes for CASSQDSSTSGSSDTQYF.

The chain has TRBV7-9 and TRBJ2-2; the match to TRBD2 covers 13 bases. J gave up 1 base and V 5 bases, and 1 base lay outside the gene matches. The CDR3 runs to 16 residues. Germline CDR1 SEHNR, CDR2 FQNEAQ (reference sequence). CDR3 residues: CASSRLAGGNTGELFF. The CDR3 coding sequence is TGTGCCAGCAGCAGACTAGCGGGGGGGAACACCGGGGAGCTGTTTTTT. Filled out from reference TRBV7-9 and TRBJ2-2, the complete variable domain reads DTGVSQNPRHKITKRGQNVTFRCDPISEHNRLYWYRQTLGQGPEFLTYFQNEAQLEKSRLLSDRFSAERPKGSFSTLEIQRTEQGDSAMYLCASSRLAGGNTGELFFGEGSRLTVL.

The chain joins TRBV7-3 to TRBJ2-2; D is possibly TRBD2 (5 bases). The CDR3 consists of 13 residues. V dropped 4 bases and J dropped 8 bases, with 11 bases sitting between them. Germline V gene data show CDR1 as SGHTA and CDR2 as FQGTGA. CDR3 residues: CASSSLGEGELFF. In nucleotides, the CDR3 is TGTGCCAGCAGCTCCCTCGGGGAAGGGGAGCTGTTTTTT.

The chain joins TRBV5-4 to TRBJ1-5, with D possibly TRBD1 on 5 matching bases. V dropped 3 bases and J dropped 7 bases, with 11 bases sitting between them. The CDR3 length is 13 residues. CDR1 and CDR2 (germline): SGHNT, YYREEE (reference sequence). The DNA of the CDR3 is TGTGCCAGCAGCTCGCAGGGTCAACAGCCCCAGCATTTT. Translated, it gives CASSSQGQQPQHF.

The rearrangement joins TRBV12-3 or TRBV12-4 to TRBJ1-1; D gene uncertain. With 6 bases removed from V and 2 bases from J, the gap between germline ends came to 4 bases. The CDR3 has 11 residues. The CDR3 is CASRYNTEAFF. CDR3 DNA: TGTGCCAGCAGATATAACACTGAAGCTTTCTTT.

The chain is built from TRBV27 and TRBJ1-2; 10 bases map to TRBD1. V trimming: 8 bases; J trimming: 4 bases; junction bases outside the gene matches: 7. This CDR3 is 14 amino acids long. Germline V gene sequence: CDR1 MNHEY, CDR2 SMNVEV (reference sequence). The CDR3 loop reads CASGEGTGAYGYTF. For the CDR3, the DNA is TGTGCCAGCGGAGAAGGGACAGGGGCCTATGGCTACACCTTC.

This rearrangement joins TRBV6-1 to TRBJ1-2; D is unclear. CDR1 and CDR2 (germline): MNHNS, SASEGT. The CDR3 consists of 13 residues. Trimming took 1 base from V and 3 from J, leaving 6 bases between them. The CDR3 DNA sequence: TGTGCCAGCAGTGAAGGGCAGTACTATGGCTACACCTTC. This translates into CASSEGQYYGYTF.

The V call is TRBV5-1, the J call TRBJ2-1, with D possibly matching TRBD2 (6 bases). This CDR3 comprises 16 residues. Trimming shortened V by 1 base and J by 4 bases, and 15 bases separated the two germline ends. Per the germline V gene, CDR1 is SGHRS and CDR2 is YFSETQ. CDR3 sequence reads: CASSLWTGEGYNEQFF. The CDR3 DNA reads TGCGCCAGCAGCTTGTGGACGGGAGAGGGTTACAATGAGCAGTTCTTC.

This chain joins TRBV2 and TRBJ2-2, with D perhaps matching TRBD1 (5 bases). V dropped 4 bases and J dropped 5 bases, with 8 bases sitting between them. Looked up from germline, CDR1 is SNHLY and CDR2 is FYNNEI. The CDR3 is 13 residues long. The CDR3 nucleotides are TGTGCCAGCAGTGTGGGGCCGACCGGGGAGCTGTTTTTT. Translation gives CASSVGPTGELFF.

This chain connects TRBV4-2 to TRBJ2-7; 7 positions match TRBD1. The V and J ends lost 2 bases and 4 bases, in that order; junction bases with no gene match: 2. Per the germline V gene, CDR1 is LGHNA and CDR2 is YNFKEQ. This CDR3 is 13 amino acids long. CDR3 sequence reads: CASSQRTGYEQYF. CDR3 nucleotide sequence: TGTGCCAGCAGCCAACGGACAGGTTACGAGCAGTACTTC.

CDR3 protein: CASSEFAGNTQYF. The DNA for the CDR3 is TGCGCCAGCAGTGAGTTTGCGGGGAATACGCAGTATTTT. The chain joins TRBV10-1 to TRBJ2-3, with D maybe TRBD2 (6 bases). The germline CDR1 and CDR2 sequences are WNHNN and SYGVQD (reference sequence). Trimming took off 1 base at V and 7 bases at J, with 9 bases between the two ends. The CDR3 is made up of 13 amino acids.